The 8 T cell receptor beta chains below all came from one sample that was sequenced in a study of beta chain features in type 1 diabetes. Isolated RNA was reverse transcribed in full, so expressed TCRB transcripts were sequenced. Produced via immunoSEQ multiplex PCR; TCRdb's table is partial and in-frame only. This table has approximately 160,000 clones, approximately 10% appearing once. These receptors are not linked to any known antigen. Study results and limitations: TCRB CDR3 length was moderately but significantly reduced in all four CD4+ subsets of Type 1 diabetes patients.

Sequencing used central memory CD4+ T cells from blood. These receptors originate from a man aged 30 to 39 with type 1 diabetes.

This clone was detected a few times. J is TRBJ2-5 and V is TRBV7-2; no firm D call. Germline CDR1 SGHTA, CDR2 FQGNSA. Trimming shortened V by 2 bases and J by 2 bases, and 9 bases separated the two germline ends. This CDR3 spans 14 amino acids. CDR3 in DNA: TGTGCCAGCAGCTTAAGAAGTAGACAAGAGACCCAGTACTTC. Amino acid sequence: CASSLRSRQETQYF.

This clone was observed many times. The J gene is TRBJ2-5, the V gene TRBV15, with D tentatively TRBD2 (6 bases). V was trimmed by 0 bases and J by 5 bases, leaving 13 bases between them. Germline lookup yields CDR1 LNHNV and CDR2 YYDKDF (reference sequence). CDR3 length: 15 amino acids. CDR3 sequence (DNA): TGTGCCACCAGCAGAGACTCGGGGGAGAGGGAGACCCAGTACTTC. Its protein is CATSRDSGERETQYF.

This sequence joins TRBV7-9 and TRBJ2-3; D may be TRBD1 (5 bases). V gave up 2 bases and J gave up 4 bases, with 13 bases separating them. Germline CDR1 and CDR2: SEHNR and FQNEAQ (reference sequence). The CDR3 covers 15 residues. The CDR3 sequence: CASSLRGYEADTQYF. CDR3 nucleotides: TGTGCCAGCAGCTTAAGGGGATATGAGGCAGATACGCAGTATTTT.

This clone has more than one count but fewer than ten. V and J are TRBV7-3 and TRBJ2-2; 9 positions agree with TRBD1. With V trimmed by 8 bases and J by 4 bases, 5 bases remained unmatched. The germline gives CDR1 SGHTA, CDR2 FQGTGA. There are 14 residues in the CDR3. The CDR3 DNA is TGTGCCAGCCAACAGGGGGCTCTCACCGGGGAGCTGTTTTTT. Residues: CASQQGALTGELFF.

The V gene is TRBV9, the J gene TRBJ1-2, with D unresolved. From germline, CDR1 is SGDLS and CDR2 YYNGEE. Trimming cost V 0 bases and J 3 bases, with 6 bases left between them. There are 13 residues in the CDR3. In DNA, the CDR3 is TGTGCCAGCAGCGTAGACTCCTACTATGGCTACACCTTC. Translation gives CASSVDSYYGYTF.

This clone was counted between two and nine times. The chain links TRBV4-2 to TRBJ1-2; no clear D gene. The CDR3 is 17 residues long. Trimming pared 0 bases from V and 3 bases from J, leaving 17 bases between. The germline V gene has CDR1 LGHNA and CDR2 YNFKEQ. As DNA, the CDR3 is TGTGCCAGCAGCCAAGATTGGTCGCCAAAGGCGGACTATGGCTACACCTTC. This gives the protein CASSQDWSPKADYGYTF.

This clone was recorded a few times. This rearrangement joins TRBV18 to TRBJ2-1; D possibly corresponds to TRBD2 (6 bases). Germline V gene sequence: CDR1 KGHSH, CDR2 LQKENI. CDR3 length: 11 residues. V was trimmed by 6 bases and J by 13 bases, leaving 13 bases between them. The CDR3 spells CASSLEGLQFF. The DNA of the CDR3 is TGTGCCAGCTCTCTCGAGGGACTCCAGTTCTTC.

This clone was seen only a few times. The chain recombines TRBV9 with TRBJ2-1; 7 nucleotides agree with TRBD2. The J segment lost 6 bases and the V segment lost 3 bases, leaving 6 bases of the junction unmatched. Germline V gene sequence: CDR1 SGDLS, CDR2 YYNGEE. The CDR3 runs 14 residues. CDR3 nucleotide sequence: TGTGCCAGCAGCGGCCGGGAGGACCTCAATGAGCAGTTCTTC. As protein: CASSGREDLNEQFF.